These T cell receptor beta chains were read from a single sample in a study of blood T cell repertoires in COVID-19. The repertoire was sequenced with immunoSEQ multiplex PCR; TCRdb's copy has only in-frame clones and lacks some. Of about 18,000 clones detected, approximately 90% appear once; the ten largest clones hold about 15%. Specimen: peripheral blood. These receptors all stem from a human donor in a cohort sampled during active COVID-19. Both conserved end residues are part of each CDR3. D genes are given only for firm matches. Clone size is shown for a subset of rows, as once, few, many or a class of expanded clone.

CDR3 DNA	CDR3 protein	clone size	D gene	V gene	J gene
TGTGCCAGCAGCTTCGGGGGGGACACTGAAGCTTTCTTT	CASSFGGDTEAFF	once	-	TRBV13	TRBJ1-1
TGTGCCAGCAGCGTAGAGCAGGGCAGGTACGAGCAGTACTTC	CASSVEQGRYEQYF	once	-	TRBV9	TRBJ2-7
TGTGCCAGCGGGACAGGGGGCCGACGCGGTGAAAAACTGTTTTTT	CASGTGGRRGEKLFF	-	TRBD1	TRBV6-5	TRBJ1-4
TGTGCCAGCAGCTTCAAATCAACTAATGAAAAACTGTTTTTT	CASSFKSTNEKLFF	-	-	TRBV5-6	TRBJ1-4
TGCAGCGTTAACTCTGGAGGGGTTAATGAAAAACTGTTTTTT	CSVNSGGVNEKLFF	-	-	TRBV29-1	TRBJ1-4
TGTGCCAGCAGTACAGGGTCGGAGACCCAGTACTTC	CASSTGSETQYF	-	-	TRBV28	TRBJ2-5
TGTGCCAGCAAAGGACAGGAAGAGACCCAGTACTTC	CASKGQEETQYF	-	TRBD1	TRBV28	TRBJ2-5
TGTGCCAGCAGTTTAAGCCTCTACGAGCAGTACTTC	CASSLSLYEQYF	-	-	TRBV12-3/TRBV12-4	TRBJ2-7
TGTGCCAGCAGCACGCAGGGGAGCCAGCCCCAGCATTTT	CASSTQGSQPQHF	once	-	TRBV6-5	TRBJ1-5
TGTGCCTGGAGTTACGAGGGGGCGCGTCAGCCCCAGCATTTT	CAWSYEGARQPQHF	once	TRBD1	TRBV30	TRBJ1-5
TGTGCCAGCAGCCCCCTTGCGGAACGCTCCTACAATGAGCAGTTCTTC	CASSPLAERSYNEQFF	-	-	TRBV5-8	TRBJ2-1
TGTGCCAGCAGTGATCTTGCGGGGTACACAGATACGCAGTATTTT	CASSDLAGYTDTQYF	-	-	TRBV27	TRBJ2-3
TGTGCCAGCAGCGGGACAGCCTACGAGCAGTACTTC	CASSGTAYEQYF	-	TRBD1	TRBV7-9	TRBJ2-7
TGTGCCAGCAGCCCCTCAACGGGGGGTAAGACCCAGTACTTC	CASSPSTGGKTQYF	-	TRBD2	TRBV5-6	TRBJ2-5
TGTGCCAGCACCGTGTCTAGCGGGGGGGCGGGTGAGCAGTTCTTC	CASTVSSGGAGEQFF	-	TRBD2	TRBV9	TRBJ2-1
TGTGCCAGCAGCGTACAGGGTCACATGAACACTGAAGCTTTCTTT	CASSVQGHMNTEAFF	-	-	TRBV9	TRBJ1-1
TGTGCCAGCAGTGTGGGACAGGCGTCTTGGGGCTACACCTTC	CASSVGQASWGYTF	-	TRBD1	TRBV2	TRBJ1-2
TGTGCCAGCAGCCCACGCGGATCAGGGGTGGGTGAAAAACTGTTTTTT	CASSPRGSGVGEKLFF	-	-	TRBV7-9	TRBJ1-4
TGTGCCAGTAGTACTGGGACAGGGGATGGCTACACCTTC	CASSTGTGDGYTF	-	TRBD1	TRBV19	TRBJ1-2
TGTGCCAGCAGCCGTACTAGCGGGGGGTTGGAGACCCAGTACTTC	CASSRTSGGLETQYF	-	TRBD2	TRBV13	TRBJ2-5
TGTGCCAGCAGCGACGGACAGGGGCATAGCAATCAGCCCCAGCATTTT	CASSDGQGHSNQPQHF	few	TRBD1	TRBV28	TRBJ1-5
TGTGCCTGGAGTGTAGGCGAGGCTGGCTACACCTTC	CAWSVGEAGYTF	-	-	TRBV30	TRBJ1-2
TGTGCCAGCAGTTTGGCACAACGAAACACTGAAGCTTTCTTT	CASSLAQRNTEAFF	-	-	TRBV28	TRBJ1-1
TGTGCCAGCAGCCAGGATTGGACAGGGAAAGAGACCCAGTACTTC	CASSQDWTGKETQYF	-	TRBD1	TRBV14	TRBJ2-5
TGTGCCAGCAGCTCCCCAGGGAGGGAGAACACCGGGGAGCTGTTTTTT	CASSSPGRENTGELFF	few	TRBD2	TRBV11-3	TRBJ2-2